This T cell receptor (beta chain) was recovered during a study of neurological immune-mediated disorders. This CDR3 spans 12 amino acids. Trimming removed 3 bases at V and 8 bases at J, with 9 bases between. Germline V gene data show CDR1 as SNHLY and CDR2 as FYNNEI. TCRdb passed the 5' RACE reads through MiXCR, listing each CDR3 protein once. The sample has 40,000 to 45,000 distinct CDR3 sequences, 12% seen once; the top ten hold 0.95% to 1.5%. This clonotype has more than one count but fewer than ten. The specimen sequenced was PBMCs. V usage is TRBV2 and J usage is TRBJ2-3; D remains ambiguous. The TCR sequence derives from a female donor in good health. The CDR3 nucleotides are TGTGCCAGCAGTGACCGTCGGGCTACGCAGTATTTT. Amino acids: CASSDRRATQYF.